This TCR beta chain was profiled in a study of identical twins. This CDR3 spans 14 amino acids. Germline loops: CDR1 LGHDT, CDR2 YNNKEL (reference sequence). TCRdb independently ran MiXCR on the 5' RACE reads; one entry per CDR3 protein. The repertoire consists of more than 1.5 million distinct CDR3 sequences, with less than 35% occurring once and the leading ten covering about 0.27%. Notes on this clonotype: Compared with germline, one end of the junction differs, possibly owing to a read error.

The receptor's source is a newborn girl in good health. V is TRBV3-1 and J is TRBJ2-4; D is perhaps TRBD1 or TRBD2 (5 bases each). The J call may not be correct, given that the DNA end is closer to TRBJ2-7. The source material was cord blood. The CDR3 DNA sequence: TGTACCAGCAGCCAAGGGACGGCTAACTACGAGCAGTACTTC. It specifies CTSSQGTANYEQYF.